The next 12 T cell receptor beta chains were all read from a single sample in a study of cytomegalovirus exposure and HLA in healthy donors. The table came from immunoSEQ multiplex PCR; TCRdb's copy has only in-frame clones and leaves some out. Among around 100,000 clones listed, around 85% were seen once. The sample taken for sequencing was PBMCs. These receptors were collected from a man aged 18 to 30 in good health and CMV-seropositive.

V and J are TRBV5-6 and TRBJ1-2, with a possible D match to TRBD1 (6 bases). Trimming removed 3 bases at V and 6 bases at J, with 12 bases between. The length of the CDR3 is 13 residues. CDR1 is SGHDT and CDR2 is YYEEEE in the germline V gene. The DNA for the CDR3 is TGTGCCAGCAGCTACAGGGATCTCGATGGCTACACCTTC. Its protein is CASSYRDLDGYTF. Variable domain in full (rest from reference TRBV5-6 and TRBJ1-2): DAGVTQSPTHLIKTRGQQVTLRCSPKSGHDTVSWYQQALGQGPQFIFQYYEEEERQRGNFPDRFSGHQFPNYSSELNVNALLLGDSALYLCASSYRDLDGYTFGSGTRLTVV.

This clone was seen just once. The chain is built from TRBV29-1 and TRBJ2-1; 9 nucleotides agree with TRBD1. V gave up 6 bases and J gave up 3 bases; unmatched junction bases: 3. The CDR3 sequence is 13 residues long. Germline assignment: CDR1 SQVTM and CDR2 ANQGSEA. CDR3 sequence: CSVQDRGYNEQFF. For the CDR3, the DNA is TGCAGCGTCCAGGACAGGGGCTACAATGAGCAGTTCTTC.

Remarks on this clone: At the DNA level, this CDR3 is encoded by other sequences in the same sample as well. The chain joins TRBV29-1 to TRBJ1-5; tentatively, D is TRBD1 (6 bases). Trimming took off 4 bases at V and 3 bases at J, with 7 bases between the two ends. The CDR3 totals 12 residues. Germline CDR1 SQVTM, CDR2 ANQGSEA. The CDR3 DNA reads as TGCAGCGTTGGACAGGTCAATCAGCCCCAGCATTTT. It specifies CSVGQVNQPQHF. Complete variable domain (other parts from reference TRBV29-1 and TRBJ1-5): SAVISQKPSRDICQRGTSLTIQCQVDSQVTMMFWYRQQPGQSLTLIATANQGSEATYESGFVIDKFPISRPNLTFSTLTVSNMSPEDSSIYLCSVGQVNQPQHFGDGTRLSIL.

V and J are TRBV6-1 and TRBJ2-2; 7 bases align to TRBD2. The V segment lost 1 base and the J segment 9 bases; nucleotides outside the gene matches: 5. The CDR3 length is 14 residues. CDR1 and CDR2 from the germline V gene are MNHNS and SASEGT. The CDR3 protein is CASSEEGGYRELFF. The CDR3 DNA reads as TGTGCCAGCAGTGAAGAGGGAGGGTACCGGGAGCTGTTTTTT.

This clone was seen just once. This CDR3 reads CTSCGGSHYNEQFF. As DNA, the CDR3 is TGCACCAGCTGTGGCGGGAGTCACTACAATGAGCAGTTCTTC. The V call is TRBV1, the J call TRBJ2-1; TRBD2, as called in the table, went unchecked against the DNA. TRBV1 is assigned pseudogene status. The CDR3 loop spans 14 amino acids.

CDR3 in DNA: TGTGCCAGCAGCTTAAGGGCTAGCGGAAGAGGGGGTGAGCAGTTCTTC. Protein sequence: CASSLRASGRGGEQFF. V is TRBV7-3 and J is TRBJ2-1; D might be TRBD2 (7 bases). The germline V gene has CDR1 SGHTA and CDR2 FQGTGA. The CDR3 runs 16 residues. V was clipped by 1 base and J by 9 bases, with 19 bases between them.

V and J are TRBV30 and TRBJ1-1; possible D gene TRBD1, 6 bases. CDR1 is GTSNPN and CDR2 is SVGIG in the germline V gene (reference sequence). Trimming left V 1 base short and J 4 bases short, with 13 bases between. This CDR3 is 14 amino acids long. The CDR3 loop reads CAWSEGVLSTEAFF. The CDR3 bases are TGTGCCTGGAGTGAGGGGGTTTTGAGCACTGAAGCTTTCTTT.

The chain carries TRBV30 and TRBJ2-7; 7 nucleotides match TRBD2. The CDR3 runs to 13 residues. Germline loops: CDR1 GTSNPN, CDR2 SVGIG (reference sequence). V shed 2 bases, J shed 2 bases, and the junction held 3 bases outside the gene matches. The CDR3 DNA is TGTGCCTGGAGTAGAAGCGGGACCTACGAGCAGTACGTC. It specifies CAWSRSGTYEQYV.

The rearrangement links TRBV7-6 to TRBJ2-2, with 7 nucleotides matching TRBD1. Unmatched junction bases numbered 5, after V lost 2 bases and J lost 5 bases. The CDR3 contains 15 residues. CDR1 is SGHVS, CDR2 FNYEAQ, per germline. In nucleotides, the CDR3 is TGTGCCAGCAGCTTATCTGACAGGGAGACCGGGGAGCTGTTTTTT. Its protein product is CASSLSDRETGELFF.

The J gene is TRBJ2-1, the V gene TRBV18; weak D call: TRBD2 (6 bases). The CDR3 consists of 15 residues. The germline CDR1 and CDR2 sequences are KGHSH and LQKENI. Trimming left V 2 bases short and J 4 bases short, with 12 bases between. The CDR3 is CASSPTREWYNEQFF. The CDR3 DNA follows: TGTGCCAGCTCACCAACCCGGGAGTGGTACAATGAGCAGTTCTTC.

The chain recombines TRBV9 with TRBJ2-3; TRBD2 aligns across 8 bases. The germline V gene has CDR1 SGDLS and CDR2 YYNGEE. Trimming removed 3 bases from V and 2 bases from J; junction bases left unmatched: 8. The CDR3 consists of 16 residues. The CDR3 DNA reads as TGTGCCAGCAGCGCCCGGACTAGCTTTGACACAGATACGCAGTATTTT. This sequence encodes CASSARTSFDTDTQYF.

The chain couples TRBV18 to TRBJ2-3; possible D gene TRBD1, 6 bases. With 0 bases removed from V and 2 bases from J, the gap between germline ends came to 9 bases. The CDR3 length is 15 residues. Germline V gene sequence: CDR1 KGHSH, CDR2 LQKENI. CDR3 protein: CASSPPRGTTDTQYF. In DNA, the CDR3 is TGTGCCAGCTCACCACCCAGGGGTACCACAGATACGCAGTATTTT.